This TCR beta chain emerged from a study of post-analysis software for immune sequencing data. Notes on the study in general: Under F measure analysis, samples from one preparation batch co-clustered strongly. Controls showed lower frequencies than patients for a few TRBV segments, and TRBV5-6, TRBV5-1 and TRBV20-1 were among these. The study found significantly lower normalized Chao1 diversity in multiple sclerosis patients than in controls.

TCR beta libraries were prepared from cDNA with unique molecular identifiers. Starting from approximately 0.95 to 9.8 million T cells, the study yielded about 500,000 cDNA molecules. Via MiXCR, TCRdb re-called the PCR reads, giving one row per CDR3 protein. The sample has approximately 250,000 distinct CDR3 sequences, 36% seen once. Germline V gene lookup returns CDR1 MNHEY and CDR2 SVGAGI. Trimming took off 0 bases at V and 13 bases at J, with 13 bases between the two ends. The CDR3 has 13 residues. Comment on this clonotype: The target antigen is unknown.

Sequences were obtained from blood. The chain has TRBV6-5 and TRBJ2-1; D ambiguous. The receptor was isolated from a girl between 5 and 17 years old with multiple sclerosis. The chain's CDR3 is CASSYSIEVSQFF. DNA for the CDR3: TGTGCCAGCAGTTACTCGATAGAAGTAAGCCAGTTCTTC.